These 22 T cell receptor beta chains were sequenced from one sample in a study of OX40 agonist ivuxolimab in advanced cancers. Only in-frame clones appear in the TCRdb table, and some are missing; sequencing was by immunoSEQ multiplex PCR. This repertoire shows 60,000 to 65,000 clones, roughly nine tenths found once; its top ten account for about 1.8%. The source material was CD4+ or CD8+ T cells sorted from blood, sampled in a trial of the OX40 agonist ivuxolimab. The receptor set was obtained from an adult with an advanced solid tumor such as melanoma, head and neck, liver or kidney cancer.

The chain is built from TRBV5-1 and TRBJ2-2; tentatively, D is TRBD2 (6 bases). V lost 6 bases and J lost 0, with 18 bases in between. The CDR3 consists of 17 residues. CDR1 is SGHRS and CDR2 is YFSETQ in the germline V gene. CDR3 in DNA: TGCGCCAGCACCAGGGTGGGGGGAGACACGAACACCGGGGAGCTGTTTTTT. This sequence encodes CASTRVGGDTNTGELFF.

The chain uses TRBV7-9 and TRBJ2-6; no firm D call. This CDR3 region has 13 residues. Trimming pared 2 bases from V and 3 bases from J, leaving 2 bases between. Germline lookup yields CDR1 SEHNR and CDR2 FQNEAQ (reference sequence). The CDR3, as DNA: TGTGCCAGCAGCTTAATTGGGGCCAACGTCCTGACTTTC. The encoded protein is CASSLIGANVLTF.

V is TRBV2 and J is TRBJ1-2, with D possibly TRBD1 on 5 matching bases. This CDR3 has 13 residues. Germline CDR1 reads SNHLY; CDR2 reads FYNNEI. Trimming removed 5 bases from V and 6 bases from J, with 13 bases in between. Here the CDR3 DNA reads TGTGCCAGCAGTCCCCTGGGGCGTGATGGCTACACCTTC. This sequence encodes CASSPLGRDGYTF.

J is TRBJ2-5 and V is TRBV7-8; TRBD1 matches 7 bases. The CDR3 extends over 16 amino acids. Germline CDR1 reads SGHVS; CDR2 reads FQNEAQ. V trimming: 1 base; J trimming: 5 bases; junction bases outside the gene matches: 10. This CDR3 is CASSLDRGSGLETQYF. In DNA form, the CDR3 reads TGTGCCAGCAGCTTAGACAGGGGCTCTGGTTTGGAGACCCAGTACTTC.

This clone was counted once. V usage is TRBV4-3 and J usage is TRBJ1-2; D is possibly TRBD1 (5 bases). The V gene lost 3 bases and the J gene lost 1 base, with 15 bases spanning the gap. Germline CDR1 and CDR2: LGHNA and YSLEER. The length of the CDR3 is 16 residues. The CDR3 bases are TGCGCCAGCAGCCAGGGGGTGGTGGGGGATAACTATGGCTACACCTTC. It specifies CASSQGVVGDNYGYTF.

The count of this clone is one. The chain is built from TRBV2 and TRBJ2-7, with a weak D call TRBD2 (6 bases). The germline V and J ends were trimmed by 6 bases and 2 bases, with 14 bases remaining between them. The CDR3 length is 14 residues. The germline CDR1 and CDR2 sequences are SNHLY and FYNNEI. DNA of the CDR3: TGTGCCAGCAGGGGGGGTAAAACGGCCTACGAGCAGTACTTC. It translates to CASRGGKTAYEQYF.

The chain carries TRBV7-9 and TRBJ1-1; no clear D. Germline CDR1 and CDR2: SEHNR and FQNEAQ (reference sequence). The V end was cut by 5 bases, the J end by 1 base, with 5 bases between. This CDR3 comprises 12 residues. CDR3 region: CASSLENTEAFF. In DNA form, the CDR3 reads TGTGCCAGCAGCCTAGAGAACACTGAAGCTTTCTTT. Looking up the rest from reference TRBV7-9 and TRBJ1-1 gives the full variable domain: DTGVSQNPRHKITKRGQNVTFRCDPISEHNRLYWYRQTLGQGPEFLTYFQNEAQLEKSRLLSDRFSAERPKGSFSTLEIQRTEQGDSAMYLCASSLENTEAFFGQGTRLTVV.

The chain links TRBV11-2 to TRBJ2-3; 10 nucleotides line up with TRBD2. Germline V gene lookup returns CDR1 SGHAT and CDR2 FQNNGV. This CDR3 has 15 amino acids. The trim removed 5 bases at V and 5 bases at J, leaving 7 bases unmatched. CDR3 in DNA: TGTGCCAGCAGCCGGACTAGCGGAGGCGGAGATACGCAGTATTTT. Its translation: CASSRTSGGGDTQYF.

V gene TRBV9 combines with J gene TRBJ1-4; D remains unclear. Between the trimmed V and J ends, which lost 0 bases and 0 bases, there was a span of 9 bases. From germline, CDR1 is SGDLS and CDR2 YYNGEE. CDR3 length: 16 residues. The CDR3 is CASSVDPTPTNEKLFF. In nucleotides, the CDR3 is TGTGCCAGCAGCGTAGACCCTACACCAACTAATGAAAAACTGTTTTTT. Looking up the rest from reference TRBV9 and TRBJ1-4 gives the full variable domain: DSGVTQTPKHLITATGQRVTLRCSPRSGDLSVYWYQQSLDQGLQFLIQYYNGEERAKGNILERFSAQQFPDLHSELNLSSLELGDSALYFCASSVDPTPTNEKLFFGSGTQLSVL.

The V call is TRBV29-1, the J call TRBJ2-7; D remains ambiguous. V lost 3 bases, J lost 6 bases, and 15 bases lay in between. From germline, CDR1 is SQVTM and CDR2 ANQGSEA. This CDR3 is built from 13 residues. The chain's CDR3 is CSVEVAQWGEQYF. The DNA for the CDR3 is TGCAGCGTTGAGGTGGCACAATGGGGCGAGCAGTACTTC.

This CDR3 is CASSGGWRYYNEQFF. The CDR3 bases are TGTGCCAGCAGCGGGGGCTGGCGCTACTACAATGAGCAGTTCTTC. The chain is built from TRBV5-6 and TRBJ2-1; possible D gene TRBD1, 6 bases. The germline gives CDR1 SGHDT, CDR2 YYEEEE. The CDR3 loop spans 15 amino acids. V was pared by 4 bases and J by 3 bases, with 14 bases between.

The chain carries TRBV6-5 and TRBJ1-6, with unresolved D. Trimming removed 2 bases from V and 9 bases from J, with 11 bases in between. The CDR3 runs 14 residues. CDR1 is MNHEY, CDR2 SVGAGI, per germline. In DNA form, the CDR3 reads TGTGCCAGCAGTTACGACCGAATCGGTTCACCCCTCCACTTT. It encodes CASSYDRIGSPLHF.

V usage is TRBV19 and J usage is TRBJ1-6, with D perhaps matching TRBD1 (5 bases). Germline CDR1 and CDR2: LNHDA and SQIVND (reference sequence). The CDR3 totals 14 residues. The germline V and J ends were trimmed by 5 bases and 7 bases, with 12 bases remaining between them. In DNA form, the CDR3 reads TGTGCCAGTAGTCAGGGACGGGGGAATTCACCCCTCCACTTT. This codes for CASSQGRGNSPLHF.

The chain combines TRBV5-4 with TRBJ2-1, with D possibly being TRBD1 (5 bases). Trimming left V 3 bases short and J 8 bases short, with 18 bases between. Germline V CDR1 and CDR2: SGHNT, YYREEE (reference sequence). This CDR3 is built from 15 residues. DNA of the CDR3: TGTGCCAGCAGCTCTATCTTTAGGGGAAGGGATGAGCAGTTCTTC. Its protein product is CASSSIFRGRDEQFF.

This clone appeared once. The chain combines TRBV5-6 with TRBJ1-6; 7 bases align to TRBD1. CDR1 is SGHDT and CDR2 is YYEEEE in the germline V gene. The V and J ends lost 1 base and 0 bases, in that order; junction bases with no gene match: 4. This CDR3 region has 17 residues. The CDR3 coding sequence is TGTGCCAGCAGCTTGAAAGGGGGCGCCTCCTATAATTCACCCCTCCACTTT. It is translated as CASSLKGGASYNSPLHF.

The chain links TRBV7-9 to TRBJ1-3; D unclear. V lost 1 base and J lost 0, with 4 bases in between. This CDR3 comprises 14 residues. CDR1 is SEHNR and CDR2 is FQNEAQ in the germline V gene (reference sequence). In DNA, the CDR3 is TGTGCCAGCAGCTTAGTGAGCTCTGGAAACACCATATATTTT. This sequence encodes CASSLVSSGNTIYF. The variable domain in full, completed from reference TRBV7-9 and TRBJ1-3, reads DTGVSQNPRHKITKRGQNVTFRCDPISEHNRLYWYRQTLGQGPEFLTYFQNEAQLEKSRLLSDRFSAERPKGSFSTLEIQRTEQGDSAMYLCASSLVSSGNTIYFGEGSWLTVV.

The rearrangement uses TRBV7-2 and TRBJ2-5, with a tentative D call TRBD2 (6 bases). CDR1 is SGHTA and CDR2 is FQGNSA in the germline V gene. V was pared by 4 bases and J by 3 bases, with 9 bases between. The CDR3 sequence is 13 residues long. In DNA form, the CDR3 reads TGTGCCAGCAGCTCCCGACTAGAAGAGACCCAGTACTTC. This encodes CASSSRLEETQYF.

The gene calls are TRBV19 and TRBJ2-2, with TRBD1 matching 7 bases. Germline V CDR1 and CDR2: LNHDA, SQIVND (reference sequence). This CDR3 has 14 residues. V lost 4 bases to trimming and J lost 4 bases; unmatched junction nucleotides: 3. The CDR3 sequence is CASSTGTVTGELFF. CDR3 in DNA: TGTGCCAGTAGTACCGGGACAGTCACCGGGGAGCTGTTTTTT.

The chain links TRBV18 to TRBJ2-4; a possible D gene is TRBD1 (6 bases). With 5 bases removed from V and 7 bases from J, the gap between germline ends came to 12 bases. Germline CDR1 and CDR2: KGHSH and LQKENI. This CDR3 is built from 13 residues. CDR3 region: CASSSSTGNIQYF. CDR3 sequence (DNA): TGTGCCAGCTCAAGTTCTACAGGGAACATTCAGTACTTC. Combining the CDR3 with reference TRBV18 and TRBJ2-4 gives the whole variable domain NAGVMQNPRHLVRRRGQEARLRCSPMKGHSHVYWYRQLPEEGLKFMVYLQKENIIDESGMPKERFSAEFPKEGPSILRIQQVVRGDSAAYFCASSSSTGNIQYFGAGTRLSVL.

The CDR3 loop reads CSVWRDSLTGELFF. The CDR3 DNA reads TGCAGCGTGTGGAGGGACAGCCTCACCGGGGAGCTGTTTTTT. The chain employs TRBV29-1 and TRBJ2-2; the D gene is possibly TRBD1 (7 bases). From germline, CDR1 is SQVTM and CDR2 ANQGSEA. The CDR3 extends over 14 amino acids. Trimming pared 6 bases from V and 4 bases from J, leaving 15 bases between.

This clone occurred once. The chain uses TRBV9 and TRBJ2-7, with 10 bases aligning to TRBD2. The CDR3 extends over 18 amino acids. The junction had 12 bases not matched to a gene; V was cut back by 0 bases and J by 3 bases. Germline CDR1 reads SGDLS; CDR2 reads YYNGEE. CDR3 sequence reads: CASSVGVSGGLSYYEQYF. DNA of the CDR3: TGTGCCAGCAGCGTAGGCGTTAGCGGGGGGCTCTCCTACTACGAGCAGTACTTC.

V and J are TRBV30 and TRBJ1-5, with a weak D call TRBD1 (6 bases). This CDR3 region has 14 residues. CDR1 is GTSNPN, CDR2 SVGIG, per germline (reference sequence). V was trimmed by 2 bases and J by 5 bases, leaving 13 bases between them. The chain's CDR3 is CAWSPGQLYQPQHF. Written as DNA, the CDR3 is TGTGCCTGGAGTCCCGGACAGCTTTATCAGCCCCAGCATTTT.